These 18 T cell receptor beta chains were all obtained from the same sample, sequenced in a study of cytomegalovirus exposure and HLA in healthy donors. Amplification used 60 Vbeta primers and 13 Jbeta primers. The table came from immunoSEQ multiplex PCR; TCRdb's copy has only in-frame clones and leaves some out. The sample yields approximately 120,000 clones, over 75% seen once. The specimen was PBMCs. Receptors originate from a woman in her thirties or forties in good health and CMV-seropositive.

CDR3 protein: CAWVRGKSYGYTF. CDR3 in DNA: TGTGCCTGGGTCCGGGGGAAAAGCTATGGCTACACCTTC. The chain combines TRBV30 with TRBJ1-2, with a weak D call TRBD1 (5 bases). Germline lookup yields CDR1 GTSNPN and CDR2 SVGIG (reference sequence). V was shortened by 5 bases and J by 4 bases, with 14 bases between the two germline ends. The CDR3 is 13 residues long.

CDR3 sequence: CAWTLGQGRTEAFF. CDR3 coding DNA: TGTGCCTGGACCCTCGGGCAGGGGCGAACTGAAGCTTTCTTT. V and J are TRBV30 and TRBJ1-1, with a possible D match to TRBD1 (6 bases). CDR1 and CDR2 (germline): GTSNPN, SVGIG (reference sequence). The CDR3 contains 14 residues. Trimming left V 4 bases short and J 5 bases short, with 17 bases between.

This clone was counted once. The gene calls are TRBV28 and TRBJ2-1; D possibly corresponds to TRBD1 (5 bases). V was shortened by 8 bases and J by 0 bases, with 11 bases between the two germline ends. From germline, CDR1 is MDHEN and CDR2 SYDVKM. The CDR3 runs to 14 residues. The CDR3 spells CASRRAVSYNEQFF. The CDR3 DNA reads as TGTGCCAGCCGCAGGGCAGTCTCCTACAATGAGCAGTTCTTC.

Comment on this clone: This CDR3 is also generated by other DNA sequences in the sample. This sequence joins TRBV9 and TRBJ2-5, with TRBD1 matching 11 bases. V shed 0 bases, J shed 5 bases, and the junction held 3 bases outside the gene matches. The CDR3 spans 15 residues. Looked up from germline, CDR1 is SGDLS and CDR2 is YYNGEE. CDR3 nucleotides: TGTGCCAGCAGCGTAGGGACAGGGGGCTTCGAGACCCAGTACTTC. It codes for CASSVGTGGFETQYF.

The gene calls are TRBV7-3 and TRBJ2-1; TRBD2 agrees at 12 bases. Per the germline V gene, CDR1 is SGHTA and CDR2 is FQGTGA. There are 16 residues in the CDR3. V shed 5 bases and J 6 bases; nucleotides not matched to a gene: 8. The CDR3 region has the DNA TGTGCCAGCAGCAAACTGACTAGCGGGAGCAGCAATGAGCAGTTCTTC. Protein: CASSKLTSGSSNEQFF.

This chain connects TRBV7-9 to TRBJ1-3, with 10 bases matching TRBD1. Trimming at V came to 5 bases and at J to 8 bases, leaving 6 bases not matched to a gene. CDR3 length: 14 amino acids. CDR1 and CDR2 (germline): SEHNR, FQNEAQ (reference sequence). The CDR3 is CASSTRTGGDTIYF. Written as DNA, the CDR3 is TGTGCCAGCAGCACCCGGACAGGGGGGGACACCATATATTTT.

The rearrangement uses TRBV10-2 and TRBJ2-2, with D possibly being TRBD2 (6 bases). Per germline, CDR1 WSHSY and CDR2 SAAADI. V was shortened by 8 bases and J by 6 bases, with 13 bases between the two germline ends. The CDR3 loop spans 13 amino acids. CDR3 protein: CASSRGGAGELFF. The CDR3 bases are TGCGCCAGCTCCCGAGGCGGGGCCGGGGAGCTGTTTTTT.

The V call is TRBV6-5, the J call TRBJ2-2, with 7 positions matching TRBD2. The CDR3 is made up of 12 amino acids. After removal of 7 bases from V and 6 bases from J, the junction contained 2 bases not matched to a gene. Germline-derived CDR1 and CDR2 are MNHEY and SVGAGI. CDR3 protein: CASKRDAGELFF. CDR3 coding DNA: TGTGCCAGCAAGCGGGATGCCGGGGAGCTGTTTTTT.

The chain employs TRBV28 and TRBJ1-5; unclear D gene. CDR3 length equals 14 residues. CDR1 is MDHEN and CDR2 is SYDVKM in the germline V gene. The V and J ends lost 3 bases and 4 bases respectively, with 10 bases between them. The CDR3 DNA sequence: TGTGCCAGCAGTTTCGTGGCCAGTAATCAGCCCCAGCATTTT. This codes for CASSFVASNQPQHF.

V is TRBV29-1 and J is TRBJ2-7; 8 bases line up with TRBD1. Germline lookup yields CDR1 SQVTM and CDR2 ANQGSEA. The CDR3 contains 12 residues. V dropped 6 bases and J dropped 9; count of bases not matched to a gene: 10. DNA of the CDR3: TGCAGCGTAGAGACAGGGGATTTGGGGCAGTACTTC. Amino acids: CSVETGDLGQYF.

V is TRBV2 and J is TRBJ1-6; D is unresolved. CDR1 is SNHLY and CDR2 is FYNNEI in the germline V gene. The ends were cut back, 0 bases at V and 10 bases at J, with 10 bases in the middle. The CDR3 extends over 14 amino acids. The CDR3 is CASSEAQPGSPLHF. The CDR3 DNA is TGTGCCAGCAGTGAAGCTCAGCCAGGCTCACCCCTCCACTTT.

V and J are TRBV20-1 and TRBJ2-7, with unresolved D. From germline, CDR1 is DFQATT and CDR2 SNEGSKA (reference sequence). Trimming left V 6 bases short and J 3 bases short, with 9 bases between. The CDR3 totals 11 residues. CDR3 amino acids: CSAPGFYEQYF. The CDR3 DNA sequence: TGCAGTGCCCCCGGGTTCTACGAGCAGTACTTC.

This CDR3 reads CASSDPAPGGGMTDTQYF. DNA for the CDR3: TGTGCCAGCAGTGACCCGGCCCCAGGGGGCGGTATGACAGATACGCAGTATTTT. This chain links TRBV6-4 with TRBJ2-3, with TRBD1 matching 8 bases. The trim removed 2 bases at V and 3 bases at J, leaving 13 bases unmatched. Germline CDR1 reads MRHNA; CDR2 reads SNTAGT. This CDR3 comprises 18 residues.

The V call is TRBV29-1, the J call TRBJ2-1, with D uncertain. V was trimmed by 3 bases and J by 0 bases, leaving 9 bases between them. The CDR3 is 14 amino acids. Per the germline V gene, CDR1 is SQVTM and CDR2 is ANQGSEA. The CDR3 protein is CSVDDTSSYNEQFF. CDR3 nucleotides: TGCAGCGTTGACGACACAAGCTCCTACAATGAGCAGTTCTTC.

The gene calls are TRBV2 and TRBJ2-7; the match to TRBD1 covers 11 bases. The V segment lost 6 bases and the J segment 3 bases; nucleotides outside the gene matches: 1. Germline CDR1 SNHLY, CDR2 FYNNEI. The CDR3 is 13 residues long. DNA of the CDR3: TGTGCCAGCAGGGGACAGGGGGGCTACGAGCAGTACTTC. Encoded protein: CASRGQGGYEQYF.

The chain has TRBV19 and TRBJ1-2; no clear D gene. CDR1 LNHDA and CDR2 SQIVND come from the germline V gene (reference sequence). The CDR3 has 12 residues. With 8 bases removed from V and 6 bases from J, the gap between germline ends came to 13 bases. In DNA form, the CDR3 reads TGTGCCAGTGCCTCAGGCCTAAATGGCTACACCTTC. Its protein is CASASGLNGYTF. Supplemented by reference TRBV19 and TRBJ1-2, the full variable domain reads DGGITQSPKYLFRKEGQNVTLSCEQNLNHDAMYWYRQDPGQGLRLIYYSQIVNDFQKGDIAEGYSVSREKKESFPLTVTSAQKNPTAFYLCASASGLNGYTFGSGTRLTVV.

The rearrangement uses TRBV11-1 and TRBJ2-7, with D maybe TRBD2 (5 bases). Trimming pared 1 base from V and 0 bases from J, leaving 10 bases between. CDR1 is SGHAT, CDR2 FQDESV, per germline (reference sequence). There are 15 residues in the CDR3. CDR3 in DNA: TGTGCCAGCAGCTTAGTTCGGGGAATCTCCTACGAGCAGTACTTC. This codes for CASSLVRGISYEQYF.

V gene TRBV6-5 combines with J gene TRBJ1-1; no clear D gene. V dropped 6 bases and J dropped 5 bases, with 16 bases sitting between them. The CDR3 sequence is 14 residues long. Germline CDR1 MNHEY, CDR2 SVGAGI. The CDR3 loop is CASRVLPSGTEAFF. The CDR3 DNA follows: TGTGCCAGCAGGGTTCTTCCATCGGGGACTGAAGCTTTCTTT.